A selection of T cell receptor beta chains follows, all from one sample in a study of cytomegalovirus exposure and HLA in healthy donors. Profiling relied on immunoSEQ multiplex PCR, and the TCRdb table lists in-frame clones only, not all of them. This table holds approximately 160,000 clones, 75% to 85% found once. Specimen: PBMCs. Every receptor here comes from a man between 25 and 39 years old in good health and CMV-seropositive. CDR3s include the opening cysteine and the closing phenylalanine or tryptophan. Fields, in order: clone size, V gene, D gene, J gene, CDR3 DNA, CDR3 protein. The D gene is left open where the match is weak. Expanded clones get a size class; other rows say once, few or many, or leave the size out.

clone_size: .
v_call: TRBV4-2
d_call: TRBD1
j_call: TRBJ1-3
cdr3_nt: TGTGCCAGCAGCCCTAGACAGGGAGCTGGAAACACCATATATTTT
cdr3_aa: CASSPRQGAGNTIYF

clone_size: .
v_call: TRBV5-6
d_call: .
j_call: TRBJ2-1
cdr3_nt: TGTGCCAGCAGCTTAGGAGACAATGAGCAGTTCTTC
cdr3_aa: CASSLGDNEQFF

clone_size: .
v_call: TRBV7-9
d_call: .
j_call: TRBJ1-2
cdr3_nt: TGTGCCAGCAGCCCCGACGGGAACTATGGCTACACCTTC
cdr3_aa: CASSPDGNYGYTF

clone_size: .
v_call: TRBV19
d_call: .
j_call: TRBJ2-7
cdr3_nt: TGTGCCAGTACTCCCAGCGGAGCCTCCTACGAGCAGTACTTC
cdr3_aa: CASTPSGASYEQYF

clone_size: .
v_call: TRBV19
d_call: .
j_call: TRBJ1-2
cdr3_nt: TGTGCCAGTAGTATAGAAGACAGGTACTACACCTTC
cdr3_aa: CASSIEDRYYTF

clone_size: few
v_call: TRBV27
d_call: TRBD1
j_call: TRBJ1-5
cdr3_nt: TGTGCCAGCAGTTCGGACAGGCCCCGGGGGGGGCAGCCCCAGCATTTT
cdr3_aa: CASSSDRPRGGQPQHF

clone_size: .
v_call: TRBV6-5
d_call: .
j_call: TRBJ1-1
cdr3_nt: TGTGCCAGCAGTTACAGGACAGACACTGAAGCTTTCTTT
cdr3_aa: CASSYRTDTEAFF

clone_size: .
v_call: TRBV27
d_call: .
j_call: TRBJ2-7
cdr3_nt: TGTGCCAGCAGTCACCCGGACAGAGGGGGTAATTACGAGCAGTACTTC
cdr3_aa: CASSHPDRGGNYEQYF

clone_size: .
v_call: TRBV2
d_call: .
j_call: TRBJ1-3
cdr3_nt: TGTGCCAGCAGTGACGACACTTATTCTGGAAACACCATATATTTT
cdr3_aa: CASSDDTYSGNTIYF

clone_size: once
v_call: TRBV27
d_call: TRBD1
j_call: TRBJ2-5
cdr3_nt: TGTGCCAGCAGTTTCCGCAGGGGGAGAAGAGAGACCCAGTACTTC
cdr3_aa: CASSFRRGRRETQYF

clone_size: few
v_call: TRBV5-5
d_call: TRBD2
j_call: TRBJ2-7
cdr3_nt: TGTGCCAGCAGCTTCTTTGTTCAGCGGGACTCCTACGAGCAGTACTTC
cdr3_aa: CASSFFVQRDSYEQYF

clone_size: few
v_call: TRBV25-1
d_call: .
j_call: TRBJ1-1
cdr3_nt: TGTGCCAGCAGTGAATGGGAGGACCGCAACACTGAAGCTTTCTTT
cdr3_aa: CASSEWEDRNTEAFF

clone_size: .
v_call: TRBV11-2
d_call: .
j_call: TRBJ2-5
cdr3_nt: TGTGCCAGCAGCTTAGTACAGGGCCAAGAGACCCAGTACTTC
cdr3_aa: CASSLVQGQETQYF

clone_size: few
v_call: TRBV5-1
d_call: TRBD2
j_call: TRBJ2-1
cdr3_nt: TGCGCCAGCAGCTTGGCGCAGCGGACTAGCGGGGGCAATGAGCAGTTCTTC
cdr3_aa: CASSLAQRTSGGNEQFF

clone_size: .
v_call: TRBV16
d_call: TRBD1
j_call: TRBJ1-2
cdr3_nt: TGTGCCAGCAGCCACCGGACAGGGGGTCTCTATGGCTACACCTTC
cdr3_aa: CASSHRTGGLYGYTF

clone_size: .
v_call: TRBV4-1
d_call: TRBD2
j_call: TRBJ2-1
cdr3_nt: TGCGCCAGCAGCCAAGAACTAGCGGGAGGACAGGAAGAGCAGTTCTTC
cdr3_aa: CASSQELAGGQEEQFF

clone_size: few
v_call: TRBV7-2
d_call: .
j_call: TRBJ2-7
cdr3_nt: TGTGCCAGCAGCTTAGTCGGGGTCAGCAGCTCCTACGAGCAGTACTTC
cdr3_aa: CASSLVGVSSSYEQYF

clone_size: .
v_call: TRBV7-9
d_call: .
j_call: TRBJ2-7
cdr3_nt: TGTGCCAGCAGCTTAGGGGGGGGACAGGCTTCCTACGAGCAGTACTTC
cdr3_aa: CASSLGGGQASYEQYF

clone_size: .
v_call: TRBV6-5
d_call: TRBD1
j_call: TRBJ2-3
cdr3_nt: TGTGCCAGCAGTTACGGGACAGGGGCCTCTAGTGGCACGCAGTATTTT
cdr3_aa: CASSYGTGASSGTQYF

clone_size: .
v_call: TRBV6-5
d_call: TRBD1
j_call: TRBJ1-4
cdr3_nt: TGTGCCAGCAGTGAGACAGGGGTCGAAAAACTGTTTTTT
cdr3_aa: CASSETGVEKLFF

clone_size: .
v_call: TRBV19
d_call: .
j_call: TRBJ1-5
cdr3_nt: TGTGCCAGTAGTATAACAGAAAGTGGTCGCAATCAGCCCCAGCATTTT
cdr3_aa: CASSITESGRNQPQHF

clone_size: .
v_call: TRBV7-2
d_call: .
j_call: TRBJ2-7
cdr3_nt: TGTGCCAGCAGCCGGCGAGCGTGGAGGGACGAGCAGTACTTC
cdr3_aa: CASSRRAWRDEQYF

clone_size: few
v_call: TRBV4-1
d_call: .
j_call: TRBJ1-4
cdr3_nt: TGCGCCAGCAGCCAAGCAAATCCCCCGGGTGTTGAGGAAAAACTGTTTTTT
cdr3_aa: CASSQANPPGVEEKLFF

clone_size: few
v_call: TRBV5-1
d_call: .
j_call: TRBJ1-2
cdr3_nt: TGCGCCAGCAGCTTCGTCGGGGGTGGCTACACCTTC
cdr3_aa: CASSFVGGGYTF

clone_size: .
v_call: TRBV5-6
d_call: TRBD1
j_call: TRBJ1-1
cdr3_nt: TGTGCCAGCAGCCTCAGGACAGGGGGATACACTGAAGCTTTCTTT
cdr3_aa: CASSLRTGGYTEAFF

clone_size: .
v_call: TRBV27
d_call: TRBD2
j_call: TRBJ2-3
cdr3_nt: TGTGCCAGCAGTTGGCGTGGGGGGGACAGCACAGATACGCAGTATTTT
cdr3_aa: CASSWRGGDSTDTQYF

clone_size: .
v_call: TRBV11-2
d_call: TRBD1
j_call: TRBJ1-4
cdr3_nt: TGTGCCAGCAGCATCCCCCGGACAGGGGGTAATGAAAAACTGTTTTTT
cdr3_aa: CASSIPRTGGNEKLFF

clone_size: once
v_call: TRBV30
d_call: TRBD2
j_call: TRBJ2-5
cdr3_nt: TGTGCCTGGAGTGCCGGACTAGCGGCGAGAGAGACCCAGTACTTC
cdr3_aa: CAWSAGLAARETQYF

clone_size: .
v_call: TRBV5-1
d_call: TRBD1
j_call: TRBJ2-3
cdr3_nt: TGCGCCAGCAGCCTCGGACAGGGGTACACAGATACGCAGTATTTT
cdr3_aa: CASSLGQGYTDTQYF

clone_size: .
v_call: TRBV10-1
d_call: TRBD1
j_call: TRBJ1-2
cdr3_nt: TGCGCCAGCAGCCAGGACAGGTACTATGGCTACACCTTC
cdr3_aa: CASSQDRYYGYTF

clone_size: .
v_call: TRBV6-5
d_call: .
j_call: TRBJ2-7
cdr3_nt: TGTGCCAGCAGTTACTCTCGCGCCAGGGATTACGAGCAGTACTTC
cdr3_aa: CASSYSRARDYEQYF

clone_size: .
v_call: TRBV6-5
d_call: TRBD1
j_call: TRBJ1-1
cdr3_nt: TGTGCCAGCAGTTACTCGGGGACAGGGCGGGTCACTGAAGCTTTCTTT
cdr3_aa: CASSYSGTGRVTEAFF

clone_size: .
v_call: TRBV5-1
d_call: TRBD1
j_call: TRBJ1-4
cdr3_nt: TGCGCCAGCAGCTTGGTATGGCAGGGGGCCCCATCGAGTAAACTGTTTTTT
cdr3_aa: CASSLVWQGAPSSKLFF

clone_size: .
v_call: TRBV6-6
d_call: TRBD2
j_call: TRBJ2-1
cdr3_nt: TGTGCCAGCAGTTACTCAAAGACTAGCGGGGCCGCAACAGAGTTCTTC
cdr3_aa: CASSYSKTSGAATEFF

clone_size: .
v_call: TRBV5-4
d_call: .
j_call: TRBJ2-7
cdr3_nt: TGTGCCAGCAGCTCCGGGGGAGGGGGATACTACGAGCAGTACTTC
cdr3_aa: CASSSGGGGYYEQYF

clone_size: .
v_call: TRBV6-5
d_call: .
j_call: TRBJ1-2
cdr3_nt: TGTGCCACTCGGGTGGGGAGTAACTATGGCTACACCTTC
cdr3_aa: CATRVGSNYGYTF

clone_size: .
v_call: TRBV2
d_call: .
j_call: TRBJ2-3
cdr3_nt: TGTGCCAGCAGTGAAAGTGGGCTGTCACCTACGCAGTATTTT
cdr3_aa: CASSESGLSPTQYF

clone_size: few
v_call: TRBV9
d_call: .
j_call: TRBJ2-6
cdr3_nt: TGTGCCAGCAGCGTAAGCAAGCTTGGGGCCAACGTCCTGACTTTC
cdr3_aa: CASSVSKLGANVLTF

clone_size: once
v_call: TRBV6-6
d_call: TRBD1
j_call: TRBJ1-2
cdr3_nt: TGTGCCAGCAGTTCCCGGACAGGGAGCTATGGCTACACCTTC
cdr3_aa: CASSSRTGSYGYTF

clone_size: .
v_call: TRBV4-3
d_call: TRBD2
j_call: TRBJ2-1
cdr3_nt: TGCGCCAGCAGCCAAGTCCCGGGGGGTGCCGCCCTCTACAATGAGCAGTTCTTC
cdr3_aa: CASSQVPGGAALYNEQFF

clone_size: .
v_call: TRBV5-1
d_call: .
j_call: TRBJ1-1
cdr3_nt: TGCGCCAGCAGCTTGGTTGCAGGGGACACTGAAGCTTTCTTT
cdr3_aa: CASSLVAGDTEAFF

clone_size: .
v_call: TRBV7-2
d_call: TRBD2
j_call: TRBJ2-1
cdr3_nt: TGTGCCAGCAGCTTCTCTAGCGGGGGAAACCCCTACAATGAGCAGTTCTTC
cdr3_aa: CASSFSSGGNPYNEQFF

clone_size: .
v_call: TRBV19
d_call: TRBD2
j_call: TRBJ2-2
cdr3_nt: TGTGCCAGTAGTCTCACTAGCGGACACACCGGGGAGCTGTTTTTT
cdr3_aa: CASSLTSGHTGELFF

clone_size: .
v_call: TRBV28
d_call: TRBD1
j_call: TRBJ2-2
cdr3_nt: TGTGCCAGCAAGGGACAGGGCGGGACCGGGGAGCTGTTTTTT
cdr3_aa: CASKGQGGTGELFF

clone_size: .
v_call: TRBV6-6
d_call: TRBD2
j_call: TRBJ2-3
cdr3_nt: TGTGCCAGCAGCGGACTAGCGTACAGCACAGATACGCAGTATTTT
cdr3_aa: CASSGLAYSTDTQYF

clone_size: .
v_call: TRBV5-1
d_call: TRBD2
j_call: TRBJ2-5
cdr3_nt: TGCGCCAGCAGCTTGACTAGCGGGAGCCGAGAGCAGTACTTC
cdr3_aa: CASSLTSGSREQYF

clone_size: .
v_call: TRBV5-6
d_call: TRBD2
j_call: TRBJ2-3
cdr3_nt: TGTGCCAGCAGCCCTCGGGTAGCGGGCTCAGATACGCAGTATTTT
cdr3_aa: CASSPRVAGSDTQYF

clone_size: once
v_call: TRBV6-1
d_call: .
j_call: TRBJ2-4
cdr3_nt: TGTGCCAGCAGTGAAGAGGCAGGGGAATCAAACATTCAGTACTTC
cdr3_aa: CASSEEAGESNIQYF

clone_size: .
v_call: TRBV5-8
d_call: TRBD1
j_call: TRBJ1-2
cdr3_nt: TGTGCCAGCATCAGACCGACAGGGTTCTCTGGCTACACCTTC
cdr3_aa: CASIRPTGFSGYTF